Below are 29 T cell receptor beta chains sequenced from a single sample in a study of shared clonotypes between healthy human individuals. Repertoires were generated with immunoSEQ multiplex PCR, while TCRdb's copy carries only in-frame clones and drops some. This sample has some 2 million clones, with about 95% found just once. The naive CD8 fraction comprised CD45RO-negative cells positively selected for CCR7 and excluded terminally differentiated effector memory CD45RA+ cells. Input material: naive CD8+ T cells sorted from blood. The receptors originated from a young man in good health.

Points on this clone: The identical CDR3 is also encoded by other nucleotide sequences in the sample. This chain connects TRBV6-5 to TRBJ1-6; D gene unclear. Germline V lookup: CDR1 MNHEY, CDR2 SVGAGI. This CDR3 has 15 amino acids. Trimming removed 5 bases at V and 0 bases at J, with 8 bases between. The CDR3 bases are TGTGCCAGCAGTAAAGAGAGCTCCTATAATTCACCCCTCCACTTT. Protein sequence: CASSKESSYNSPLHF.

The rearrangement links TRBV5-1 to TRBJ2-7; perhaps D is TRBD1 or TRBD2 (5 bases each). V shed 2 bases and J shed 6 bases, with 15 bases lying between them. Germline CDR1 SGHRS, CDR2 YFSETQ. CDR3 length: 14 amino acids. CDR3 protein: CASSFLFGGGEQYF. The CDR3 bases are TGCGCCAGCAGCTTTCTATTTGGGGGTGGCGAGCAGTACTTC.

A single count supports this clone. The chain is built from TRBV29-1 and TRBJ2-2; D remains ambiguous. V dropped 6 bases and J dropped 0 bases, with 8 bases sitting between them. The germline V gene has CDR1 SQVTM and CDR2 ANQGSEA. The CDR3 runs 13 residues. CDR3 sequence (DNA): TGCAGCGTATGGCCCGCGAACACCGGGGAGCTGTTTTTT. Encoded protein: CSVWPANTGELFF.

In the case of this clone: One end of the junction fails to match germline, which may point to a read error. The rearrangement links TRBV7-7 to TRBJ2-7, with D possibly matching TRBD2 (6 bases). Germline lookup yields CDR1 SSHAT and CDR2 FNYEAQ (reference sequence). The CDR3 spans 14 residues. The CDR3 sequence: CASSPGTRPYEQYF. CDR3 bases: TGTGCTAGCAGCCCCGGGACTCGCCCCTACGAGCAGTACTTC.

V gene TRBV4-3 combines with J gene TRBJ2-5; 9 nucleotides match TRBD2. The CDR3 consists of 16 residues. J lost 4 bases, V lost 0 bases, and 6 bases had no gene match. CDR1 LGHNA and CDR2 YSLEER come from the germline V gene. CDR3 in amino acids: CASSQENAGGPETQYF. The CDR3 DNA reads TGCGCCAGCAGCCAAGAGAATGCGGGAGGGCCAGAGACCCAGTACTTC.

The chain combines TRBV19 with TRBJ2-5, with D possibly being TRBD2 (7 bases). Trimming stripped 1 base from V and 4 bases from J, with 10 bases between. The CDR3 totals 14 residues. Germline V gene data show CDR1 as LNHDA and CDR2 as SQIVND (reference sequence). The CDR3 sequence is CASSIGRGGETQYF. The CDR3 bases are TGTGCCAGTAGTATAGGAAGGGGGGGAGAGACCCAGTACTTC.

This clone was recorded only once. This rearrangement joins TRBV9 to TRBJ2-7, with a tentative D call TRBD1 (6 bases). The germline V gene has CDR1 SGDLS and CDR2 YYNGEE. The CDR3 consists of 15 residues. The germline V and J ends were trimmed by 0 bases and 1 base, with 11 bases remaining between them. DNA for the CDR3: TGTGCCAGCAGCGTAGGGAAGGGGGAATCCTACGAGCAGTACTTC. Its translation is CASSVGKGESYEQYF.

The CDR3 protein is CATSRDKGTTEAFF. CDR3 coding DNA: TGTGCCACCAGCAGAGACAAGGGGACGACTGAAGCTTTCTTT. This sequence joins TRBV15 and TRBJ1-1; maybe TRBD1 (5 bases). The CDR3 loop spans 14 amino acids. The germline V and J ends were trimmed by 0 bases and 5 bases, with 10 bases remaining between them. Germline CDR1 and CDR2: LNHNV and YYDKDF (reference sequence).

The rearrangement links TRBV18 to TRBJ1-1; TRBD1 aligns across 9 bases. Trimming at V came to 5 bases and at J to 6 bases, leaving 10 bases not matched to a gene. CDR1 is KGHSH and CDR2 is LQKENI in the germline V gene. The CDR3 runs 15 residues. The CDR3 coding sequence is TGTGCCAGCTCAAGCGGGACAGGGAGATGGGCTGAAGCTTTCTTT. This sequence encodes CASSSGTGRWAEAFF.

The V call is TRBV2, the J call TRBJ2-5; tentatively, D is TRBD1 (5 bases). CDR3 length: 12 residues. The germline V and J ends were trimmed by 7 bases and 5 bases, with 11 bases remaining between them. CDR1 is SNHLY and CDR2 is FYNNEI in the germline V gene. Here the CDR3 reads CASNQGLETQYF. CDR3 DNA: TGTGCCAGCAATCAGGGCTTGGAGACCCAGTACTTC. The complete variable domain, with remaining parts taken from reference TRBV2 and TRBJ2-5, reads EPEVTQTPSHQVTQMGQEVILRCVPISNHLYFYWYRQILGQKVEFLVSFYNNEISEKSEIFDDQFSVERPDGSNFTLKIRSTKLEDSAMYFCASNQGLETQYFGPGTRLLVL.

J is TRBJ2-7 and V is TRBV9; TRBD1 is a possible D gene (6 bases). V was cut by 3 bases and J by 1 base, with 14 bases left in between. This CDR3 region has 15 residues. CDR1 SGDLS and CDR2 YYNGEE come from the germline V gene. CDR3 residues: CASSAGQPLSYEQYF. In DNA, the CDR3 is TGTGCCAGCAGCGCCGGACAGCCGTTATCCTACGAGCAGTACTTC.

The chain has TRBV5-1 and TRBJ2-3, with D unclear. V lost 0 bases to trimming and J lost 2 bases, with 13 bases between them. This CDR3 comprises 16 residues. Germline CDR1 reads SGHRS; CDR2 reads YFSETQ. The CDR3, as DNA: TGCGCCAGCAGCTTGGAAACAGCAGAGTACACAGATACGCAGTATTTT. Residues: CASSLETAEYTDTQYF. The entire variable domain, with the rest obtained from reference TRBV5-1 and TRBJ2-3, is as follows: KAGVTQTPRYLIKTRGQQVTLSCSPISGHRSVSWYQQTPGQGLQFLFEYFSETQRNKGNFPGRFSGRQFSNSRSEMNVSTLELGDSALYLCASSLETAEYTDTQYFGPGTRLTVL.

This chain uses TRBV9 with TRBJ2-7; 8 bases are shared with TRBD2. CDR1 SGDLS and CDR2 YYNGEE come from the germline V gene. The V gene end was trimmed by 0 bases and the J gene end by 5 bases; junction bases not matched to a gene: 7. The CDR3 runs to 15 residues. CDR3 amino acids: CASSVAAGVSNEQYF. In nucleotides, the CDR3 is TGTGCCAGCAGCGTAGCAGCGGGGGTGTCCAACGAGCAGTACTTC.

This clone has only a few counts. In the same sample, other DNA sequences code for this CDR3. This rearrangement joins TRBV4-1 to TRBJ1-5; no clear D. Germline lookup yields CDR1 MGHRA and CDR2 YSYEKL. The CDR3 sequence is 13 residues long. The germline V and J ends were trimmed by 1 base and 1 base, with 2 bases remaining between them. CDR3 in amino acids: CASSQGSNQPQHF. CDR3 nucleotides: TGCGCCAGCAGCCAAGGAAGCAATCAGCCCCAGCATTTT.

This clone showed up just once. The gene calls are TRBV29-1 and TRBJ1-3; 7 nucleotides match TRBD1. Germline V CDR1 and CDR2: SQVTM, ANQGSEA. V shed 1 base and J 3 bases; nucleotides not matched to a gene: 3. CDR3 length: 14 residues. The CDR3 is CSVEGQGGGNTIYF. As DNA, the CDR3 is TGCAGCGTTGAAGGACAGGGAGGTGGAAACACCATATATTTT.

Note on this clone: This sample also contains other DNA sequences that code for the same CDR3. V usage is TRBV4-1 and J usage is TRBJ1-5, with a tentative D call TRBD1 (6 bases). V dropped 3 bases and J dropped 7 bases, with 10 bases sitting between them. The CDR3 is 13 amino acids. CDR1 MGHRA and CDR2 YSYEKL come from the germline V gene. CDR3 bases: TGCGCCAGCAGCCAGGGGGGCAGCCAGCCCCAGCATTTT. Protein: CASSQGGSQPQHF.

V gene TRBV2 combines with J gene TRBJ2-1, with 10 bases that match TRBD2. From germline, CDR1 is SNHLY and CDR2 FYNNEI. J lost 3 bases, V lost 2 bases, and 1 base had no gene match. The CDR3 has 15 residues. The CDR3 is CASSETSGNYNEQFF. The CDR3 DNA reads TGTGCCAGCAGTGAAACTAGCGGGAACTACAATGAGCAGTTCTTC.

This rearrangement joins TRBV28 to TRBJ2-1, with D tentatively TRBD1 or TRBD2 (5 bases each). This CDR3 is built from 16 residues. V lost 5 bases and J 3 bases, leaving 17 bases between the germline ends. Germline-derived CDR1 and CDR2 are MDHEN and SYDVKM. CDR3 sequence (DNA): TGTGCCAGCAGTGCGTCCCGGGACGCGTACTACAATGAGCAGTTCTTC. It is translated as CASSASRDAYYNEQFF. Looking up the rest from reference TRBV28 and TRBJ2-1 gives the full variable domain: DVKVTQSSRYLVKRTGEKVFLECVQDMDHENMFWYRQDPGLGLRLIYFSYDVKMKEKGDIPEGYSVSREKKERFSLILESASTNQTSMYLCASSASRDAYYNEQFFGPGTRLTVL.

As to this clone: Other nucleotide sequences from this sample produce the same CDR3. V is TRBV2 and J is TRBJ2-1; D not resolved. The germline gives CDR1 SNHLY, CDR2 FYNNEI. CDR3 size: 13 residues. V gave up 1 base and J gave up 3 bases, with 4 bases separating them. Written as DNA, the CDR3 is TGTGCCAGCAGTGAAGGGGACTACAATGAGCAGTTCTTC. This encodes CASSEGDYNEQFF.

On this clone: The sample holds other DNA sequences that translate to the same CDR3. The genes are TRBV4-3 and TRBJ2-7, with D hard to call. Germline values: CDR1 LGHNA, CDR2 YSLEER. This CDR3 is built from 14 residues. The germline V and J ends were trimmed by 1 base and 2 bases, with 9 bases remaining between them. This CDR3 is CASSQGSGPYEQYF. CDR3 nucleotide sequence: TGCGCCAGCAGCCAAGGGTCTGGCCCCTACGAGCAGTACTTC.

The gene calls are TRBV19 and TRBJ1-2, with TRBD1 as a possible D gene (5 bases). V lost 8 bases and J 2 bases, leaving 18 bases between the germline ends. The CDR3 sequence is 15 residues long. Germline V lookup: CDR1 LNHDA, CDR2 SQIVND (reference sequence). The CDR3 nucleotides read TGTGCCAGTGGTGGCAGGGAGTTTTCGAACTATGGCTACACCTTC. Protein product: CASGGREFSNYGYTF.

This clone was counted between two and nine times. The chain links TRBV10-1 to TRBJ2-2; D is unresolved. From germline, CDR1 is WNHNN and CDR2 SYGVQD (reference sequence). CDR3 length: 12 residues. Trimming pared 6 bases from V and 7 bases from J, leaving 9 bases between. CDR3 coding DNA: TGCGCCAGCAGCACCGACGGCGGGGAGCTGTTTTTT. Translation gives CASSTDGGELFF.

A note on this clone: The same CDR3 is also encoded by other DNA sequences in this sample. V usage is TRBV10-1 and J usage is TRBJ2-7, with D unclear. Germline CDR1 is WNHNN and CDR2 is SYGVQD (reference sequence). The germline V and J ends were trimmed by 0 bases and 2 bases, with 5 bases remaining between them. This CDR3 spans 13 amino acids. The CDR3 region has the DNA TGCGCCAGCAGTGAGTCCGGAACCTACGAGCAGTACTTC. Translating it yields CASSESGTYEQYF.

V and J are TRBV25-1 and TRBJ2-2; a possible D gene is TRBD2 (6 bases). Trimming pared 2 bases from V and 4 bases from J, leaving 11 bases between. Germline lookup yields CDR1 MGHDK and CDR2 SYGVNS. The CDR3 contains 15 residues. CDR3: CASSEIRGFTGELFF. CDR3 sequence (DNA): TGTGCCAGCAGTGAAATCCGGGGGTTCACCGGGGAGCTGTTTTTT.

The rearrangement uses TRBV30 and TRBJ1-2; unclear D gene. This CDR3 has 12 residues. Germline V gene data show CDR1 as GTSNPN and CDR2 as SVGIG (reference sequence). With 5 bases removed from V and 6 bases from J, the gap between germline ends came to 13 bases. The CDR3 reads CAWDGERNGYTF. In nucleotides, the CDR3 is TGTGCCTGGGACGGGGAAAGAAATGGCTACACCTTC.

The DNA of the CDR3 is TGCGCCAGCAGCCCCGCCCAGCTAGCGGGGCTATACTCCCCCCCGGGGCAGTTCTTC. Translating it yields CASSPAQLAGLYSPPGQFF. This chain links TRBV4-1 with TRBJ2-1, with 9 bases that match TRBD2. Germline-derived CDR1 and CDR2 are MGHRA and YSYEKL. V was clipped by 4 bases and J by 12 bases; unmatched bases: 25. The CDR3 consists of 19 residues.

The J gene is TRBJ2-1, the V gene TRBV6-1, with TRBD1 matching over 8 bases. CDR3 length: 17 residues. CDR1 is MNHNS and CDR2 is SASEGT in the germline V gene. V lost 0 bases, J lost 4 bases, and 8 bases stayed unmatched. This chain's CDR3 is CASSEAVRGPHYNEQFF. DNA for the CDR3: TGTGCCAGCAGTGAAGCGGTCAGGGGGCCGCATTACAATGAGCAGTTCTTC.

This chain connects TRBV11-2 to TRBJ2-6, with D hard to call. CDR3 length equals 17 residues. Trimming shortened V by 7 bases and J by 2 bases, and 18 bases separated the two germline ends. CDR1 is SGHAT, CDR2 FQNNGV, per germline. CDR3 amino acids: CASTDYEWAPGANVLTF. The CDR3 region has the DNA TGTGCCAGCACCGATTATGAGTGGGCGCCTGGGGCCAACGTCCTGACTTTC.

This clone was recorded a few times. The chain combines TRBV5-1 with TRBJ1-6, with D unclear. Deletions cut 0 bases from V and 11 bases from J, with 12 bases between. The length of the CDR3 is 14 residues. Per germline, CDR1 SGHRS and CDR2 YFSETQ. CDR3 loop: CASSLGEENAPLHF. The CDR3 nucleotides are TGCGCCAGCAGCTTGGGAGAGGAAAACGCACCCCTCCACTTT.